This T cell receptor beta chain was sequenced during a study of beta chain features in type 1 diabetes. Per germline, CDR1 SGHNT and CDR2 YYREEE (reference sequence). The CDR3 runs to 14 residues. Between the trimmed V and J ends, which lost 4 bases and 0 bases, there was a span of 8 bases. Findings of the study overall: Among all four CD4+ subsets, Type 1 diabetes patients had TCRB CDR3s that were moderately but significantly shorter. There were fewer insertions and more deletions at the VDJ junctions of type 1 diabetes patients.

On this clone itself: Antigen unknown.

Averaging about 116 mL, one heparinised blood draw came from each individual donor. Cells sorted by CD45RO/CCR7/CD25/CD127/CD95/CD27 comprised CD4+ naive, central memory, regulatory and stem cell-like memory cells. Expressed TCRB transcripts got sequenced, as all isolated RNA was reverse transcribed. TCRdb keeps only in-frame clones here, not all; method: immunoSEQ multiplex PCR. This table has roughly 400,000 clones, over 11% appearing once. The gene calls are TRBV5-4 and TRBJ2-4; unclear D gene. The clonotype was recovered from a man between 25 and 39 years old in good health. The specimen sequenced was naive CD4+ T cells from blood. The CDR3, as DNA: TGTGCCAGCAGCCTCGGAGTAGCCAAAAACATTCAGTACTTC. It specifies CASSLGVAKNIQYF.